This T cell receptor beta chain was recovered during a study of blood T cell repertoires in COVID-19. Study information: There were acute and convalescent COVID-19 samples, and they came from the United States, Italy and Spain. PBMCs, B-cell-depleted T cells, or T cells provided the cDNA or gDNA that made up the material.

J lost 4 bases, V lost 3 bases, and 2 bases had no gene match. Germline V CDR1 and CDR2: SGHNT, YYREEE (reference sequence). This CDR3 has 14 amino acids. Per the authors' pipeline: Researchers report that nucleated cell counts were estimated from reference gene primer amplification. Clones were sequenced by immunoSEQ multiplex PCR, and TCRdb holds only the in-frame ones, with some missing. V and J calls plus clone size are reproduced from that table; the DNA served to infer D and trimming. The sample records some 330,000 clones, approximately 88% being singletons. This clone was detected a few times.

Sequenced: peripheral blood. The chain links TRBV5-4 to TRBJ2-5; 11 bases map to TRBD2. The clonotype comes from a woman in her 50s with active or convalescent COVID-19. In DNA form, the CDR3 reads TGTGCCAGCAGCTCAGGACTAGCGGGAGAGACCCAGTACTTC. Encoded protein: CASSSGLAGETQYF.